Listed below are T cell receptor beta chains from one sample, sequenced in a study of blood T cell repertoires in COVID-19. The method was immunoSEQ multiplex PCR; TCRdb's version includes in-frame clones alone and lacks a portion of them. The repertoire holds about 300,000 clones, with 90% as singletons. Sequencing input: PBMCs or T cells enriched from blood (not recorded which). These TCRs come from a woman aged 18-29 years with acute COVID-19. CDR3s include the opening cysteine and the closing phenylalanine or tryptophan. D genes are given only for firm matches. The listing skips clone size in some rows; elsewhere it reads once, few, many or a size class.

NA TRBJ2-5 TRBD1 TRBV5-1 TGCGCCAGCAGTAAGCAACAGGGGGGAAGGGGAGAGACCCAGTACTTC CASSKQQGGRGETQYF
NA TRBJ2-6 TRBD2 TRBV4-2 TGTGCCAGCAGCCAAGATGAAGGACTAGCGGGAACTGGGGCCAACGTCCTGACTTTC CASSQDEGLAGTGANVLTF
NA TRBJ2-7 TRBD2 TRBV19 TGTGCCAGTAGTCTAGAGAGCGGGAGGTCCTCCTACGAGCAGTACTTC CASSLESGRSSYEQYF
NA TRBJ2-7 TRBD1 TRBV7-9 TGTGCCAGCAGCTTAGTAGGGGGCCCACCCCGTTACGAGCAGTACTTC CASSLVGGPPRYEQYF
NA TRBJ1-1 NA TRBV18 TGTGCCAGCTCACCACTGGGGAGAGCTTTCTTT CASSPLGRAFF
NA TRBJ1-1 TRBD1 TRBV7-9 TGTGCCAGCAGCTTGGACAGGGACACTGAAGCTTTCTTT CASSLDRDTEAFF
NA TRBJ1-4 TRBD1 TRBV9 TGTGCCAGCAGCCCCGCAGGAGGACAGGGGAATGAAAAACTGTTTTTT CASSPAGGQGNEKLFF
NA TRBJ1-5 TRBD1 TRBV27 TGTGCCAGCAGTTTAACAGGGGCTAGCAATCAGCCCCAGCATTTT CASSLTGASNQPQHF
once TRBJ1-4 TRBD1 TRBV9 TGTGCCAGCAGCGCTTCCGGGACAGGGGGAAAACTGTTTTTT CASSASGTGGKLFF
NA TRBJ2-1 TRBD1 TRBV4-1 TGCGCCAGCAGCCAAGGGGGGACAGGGCGCGATGAGCAGTTCTTC CASSQGGTGRDEQFF
NA TRBJ1-2 NA TRBV7-2 TGTGCCAGCAGCTTAGGGGGCGCATATGCCAACTATGGCTACACCTTC CASSLGGAYANYGYTF
once TRBJ2-1 TRBD1 TRBV11-2 TGTGCCAGCAGCTTACCCCCCAGGGGGATCGATGAGCAGTTCTTC CASSLPPRGIDEQFF
NA TRBJ1-2 NA TRBV21-1 TGTGCCAGCAGCAGACAGGGCTCGGGGAATGGCTACACCTTC CASSRQGSGNGYTF
NA TRBJ1-2 TRBD1 TRBV18 TGTGCCAGCTCACCAGGACAGGCTAATGGCTACACCTTC CASSPGQANGYTF
NA TRBJ2-7 NA TRBV5-1 TGCGCCAGCAGCCCCCCCGACCCGGGGGTCGCCTACGAGCAGTACTTC CASSPPDPGVAYEQYF
NA TRBJ1-2 TRBD1 TRBV30 TGTGCCTGGAGTGCCCGACAGGGGTTGCGCTACACCTTC CAWSARQGLRYTF
NA TRBJ2-1 TRBD2 TRBV7-8 TGTGCCAGCCGCCCCCCGGGAGGGCCTCAGTTCTTC CASRPPGGPQFF
NA TRBJ1-2 TRBD1 TRBV28 TGTGCCAGCAGCGATTCGGACAGGGGACTCTATGGCTACACCTTC CASSDSDRGLYGYTF
NA TRBJ2-1 NA TRBV18 TGTGCCAGCTCACCCGATTTGAGCTCCTACAATGAGCAGTTCTTC CASSPDLSSYNEQFF
NA TRBJ1-2 TRBD1 TRBV28 TGTGCCAGCAGACCGGGACAGGGTGACGGCTACACCTTC CASRPGQGDGYTF
NA TRBJ1-3 NA TRBV19 TGTGCCAGTAGGGACCAGGCGGGGGCCTCGGGAAACACCATATATTTT CASRDQAGASGNTIYF
NA TRBJ2-5 NA TRBV5-4 TGTGCCAGCAGCCCGCCAGGGGAAGAGACCCAGTACTTC CASSPPGEETQYF
NA TRBJ1-5 NA TRBV19 TGTGCCAGTAGTATCGGAGGGGTCAGGGTTGCCCAGCATTTT CASSIGGVRVAQHF
NA TRBJ2-7 TRBD2 TRBV19 TGTGCCAGTAGTCCCCCGGGACTAGCGCTCGAGCAGTACTTC CASSPPGLALEQYF
few TRBJ1-2 TRBD1 TRBV27 TGTGCCAGCAGTTTAATGGCAGGGGGGAACTATGGCTACACCTTC CASSLMAGGNYGYTF
NA TRBJ1-5 NA TRBV27 TGTGCCAGCAGTTTATCGAAACTAGGGAAGTCGCAGCCCCAGCATTTT CASSLSKLGKSQPQHF
NA TRBJ2-7 NA TRBV5-1 TGCGCCAGCAGCTCCCCGGTCCGAGGCTCCTACGAGCAGTACTTC CASSSPVRGSYEQYF
NA TRBJ2-7 TRBD2 TRBV10-1 TGCGCCAGCAGTGAGGGCGGGAGGCCCTACGAGCAGTACTTC CASSEGGRPYEQYF
NA TRBJ2-7 TRBD2 TRBV7-9 TGTGCCAGCAGCCCGCCTAGCGGGAATGCGGAGGAGCAGTACTTC CASSPPSGNAEEQYF
NA TRBJ1-1 TRBD1 TRBV25-1 TGTGCCAGCAGAGACAGGGTGGAGGGAGCTTTCTTT CASRDRVEGAFF
NA TRBJ2-2 NA TRBV2 TGTGCCAGCAGTGAATACCTGACAGTAGCGAACACCGGGGAGCTGTTTTTT CASSEYLTVANTGELFF
once TRBJ2-3 TRBD2 TRBV10-1 TGCGCCAGCACCAGCGGGAGCGGAGGCACGCAGTATTTT CASTSGSGGTQYF
NA TRBJ2-2 NA TRBV2 TGTGCCAGCCTCTGGGGCGCGGACACCGGGGAGCTGTTTTTT CASLWGADTGELFF
NA TRBJ2-1 TRBD1 TRBV18 TGTGCCAGCTCACCCAAACAGACAGGGGTAAATGAGCAGTTCTTC CASSPKQTGVNEQFF
NA TRBJ2-7 TRBD1 TRBV6-1 TGTGCCAGCAGTGAAGAGGGGGCCGAGCAGTACTTC CASSEEGAEQYF
NA TRBJ1-4 TRBD1 TRBV5-1 TGCGCCAGCAGTTCTTTTGGGACAGCGAATGAAAAACTGTTTTTT CASSSFGTANEKLFF
few TRBJ1-1 TRBD1 TRBV28 TGTGCCAGCAGTTCCCCTGGACAGGGGATAGAAGCTTTCTTT CASSSPGQGIEAFF
once TRBJ1-1 TRBD1 TRBV6-2/TRBV6-3 TGTGCCAGCAGTTCTCTCCAGGGGGCTTCCACTGAAGCTTTCTTT CASSSLQGASTEAFF
NA TRBJ1-1 NA TRBV9 TGTGCCAGCAGTTCCCGAGGAGGGAACACTGAAGCTTTCTTT CASSSRGGNTEAFF
NA TRBJ1-2 NA TRBV12-3/TRBV12-4 TGTGCCAGCAGTTTGGAGGGGCATGGCTACACCTTC CASSLEGHGYTF
NA TRBJ1-3 NA TRBV6-1 TGTGCCAGCAGTGAAATTGGAGACACCATATATTTT CASSEIGDTIYF
NA TRBJ2-7 TRBD2 TRBV5-8 TGTGCCAGCAGCTGGACTAGCGGAGACTCCTACGAGCAGTACTTC CASSWTSGDSYEQYF
NA TRBJ2-7 TRBD2 TRBV11-2 TGTGCCAGCAGCTTAGGGGGGGGCTACGAGCAGTACTTC CASSLGGGYEQYF
NA TRBJ2-2 NA TRBV3-1/TRBV3-2 TGTGCCAGCAGCCAAGGGGGGGCCGGGGAGCTGTTTTTT CASSQGGAGELFF
NA TRBJ2-7 NA TRBV21-1 TGTGCCAGCACCCCTTGGCAGGATTGCTCCTACGAGCAGTACTTC CASTPWQDCSYEQYF
NA TRBJ1-2 NA TRBV2 TGTGCCAGCAGTAAGGGGCCGGCGGGGGGCTACACCTTC CASSKGPAGGYTF
many TRBJ1-2 NA TRBV28 TGTGCCAGCAGTCCCACAGACTATGGCTACACCTTC CASSPTDYGYTF
NA TRBJ2-7 TRBD1 TRBV19 TGTGCCAGTAGAAGGACAGGGTCCGACGAGCAGTACTTC CASRRTGSDEQYF
NA TRBJ1-2 NA TRBV27 TGTGCCAGCAGTTTGGAGCCCCGGCGGTACTATGGCTACACCTTC CASSLEPRRYYGYTF
NA TRBJ1-2 NA TRBV3-1/TRBV3-2 TGTGCCAGCAGCCAAGAAGGAGGAGCACTCTACACCTTC CASSQEGGALYTF
NA TRBJ1-6 TRBD1 TRBV28 TGTGCCAGCATCGCCTCCGGGACAGGGGATTCACCCCTCCACTTT CASIASGTGDSPLHF